This passage covers 4 T cell receptor beta chains from one sample sequenced in a study of blood T cell repertoires in COVID-19. This table comes from immunoSEQ multiplex PCR, and its TCRdb copy is limited to in-frame clones, with some not included. The data show some 74,000 clones, with roughly 80% seen just once and roughly 12% held by the top ten. Sample: peripheral blood. These receptors all stem from a human donor in a cohort sampled during active COVID-19.

The chain links TRBV28 to TRBJ1-2; possible D gene TRBD1, 5 bases. CDR3 length equals 14 residues. Trimming shortened V by 4 bases and J by 1 base, and 10 bases separated the two germline ends. Germline values: CDR1 MDHEN, CDR2 SYDVKM. The DNA for the CDR3 is TGTGCCAGCAGTTCGCCAGGGCGTAACTATGGCTACACCTTC. Amino acids: CASSSPGRNYGYTF.

This CDR3 is CASSYTGSQPQHF. DNA of the CDR3: TGTGCCAGCAGTTACACGGGGAGCCAGCCCCAGCATTTT. This chain links TRBV6-5 with TRBJ1-5; D is uncertain. V dropped 2 bases and J dropped 7 bases, with 9 bases sitting between them. CDR1 is MNHEY, CDR2 SVGAGI, per germline. The CDR3 loop spans 13 amino acids.

The chain is built from TRBV5-5 and TRBJ1-4; TRBD1 matches 7 bases. CDR3 length equals 16 residues. From germline, CDR1 is SGHKS and CDR2 YYEKEE (reference sequence). V trimming: 2 bases; J trimming: 3 bases; junction bases outside the gene matches: 7. CDR3 sequence: CASSFSGTVSNEKLFF. The CDR3 DNA sequence: TGTGCCAGCAGCTTCTCCGGGACAGTTTCTAATGAAAAACTGTTTTTT. The full variable domain, its missing parts supplied by reference TRBV5-5 and TRBJ1-4, is DAGVTQSPTHLIKTRGQQVTLRCSPISGHKSVSWYQQVLGQGPQFIFQYYEKEERGRGNFPDRFSARQFPNYSSELNVNALLLGDSALYLCASSFSGTVSNEKLFFGSGTQLSVL.

V and J are TRBV27 and TRBJ2-1; tentatively, D is TRBD2 (6 bases). V was shortened by 5 bases and J by 8 bases, with 22 bases between the two germline ends. CDR3 length: 16 residues. The germline CDR1 and CDR2 sequences are MNHEY and SMNVEV (reference sequence). The CDR3 protein is CASSPQGLPGGDEQFF. In nucleotides, the CDR3 is TGTGCCAGCAGTCCCCAGGGACTCCCCGGAGGAGATGAGCAGTTCTTC.